This T cell receptor beta chain was recorded in a study of cytomegalovirus exposure and HLA in healthy donors. Across the study: The use of the same platform for the approximately 130 validation repertoires and the roughly 730 first-cohort repertoires was reported by a later analysis.

Trimming took off 0 bases at V and 0 bases at J, with 10 bases between the two ends. The CDR3 totals 16 residues. In germline, CDR1 is SGDLS, CDR2 YYNGEE. Generated by immunoSEQ multiplex PCR, the TCRdb table keeps only in-frame clones and is missing some. Here the sample spans about 82,000 clones, 90% to 95% being singletons. The sequence came from a woman aged 18-35 years in good health and CMV-seronegative. This chain uses TRBV9 with TRBJ1-5, with D tentatively TRBD1 (5 bases). Sequenced: PBMCs. Here the CDR3 reads CASSVAGKFSNQPQHF. CDR3 bases: TGTGCCAGCAGCGTAGCAGGGAAGTTTAGCAATCAGCCCCAGCATTTT.